This entry concerns a single T cell receptor beta chain. This likely reflects a read error, since a far larger clone is one base away. CDR1 GTSNPN and CDR2 SVGIG come from the germline V gene (reference sequence). The CDR3 runs to 18 residues. Profiled with immunoSEQ multiplex PCR; TCRdb holds only in-frame clones, not every one. The repertoire holds fewer than 600,000 clones, 77% seen once, with around 12% in the top ten. The record originates from a study of shared clonotypes between healthy human individuals. This rearrangement joins TRBV30 to TRBJ2-6; tentative D call: TRBD1 (5 bases). Sequencing was carried out using PBMCs. This sequence was found in a woman aged 40-49 years in good health. Some clones in this sample may be carry-over from other donors' samples. The CDR3 spells CAWSVDQGSYSRANVLTF. In DNA, the CDR3 is TGTGCCTGGAGTGTAGACCAGGGTTCATACTCTAGGGCCAACGTCCTGACTTTC.